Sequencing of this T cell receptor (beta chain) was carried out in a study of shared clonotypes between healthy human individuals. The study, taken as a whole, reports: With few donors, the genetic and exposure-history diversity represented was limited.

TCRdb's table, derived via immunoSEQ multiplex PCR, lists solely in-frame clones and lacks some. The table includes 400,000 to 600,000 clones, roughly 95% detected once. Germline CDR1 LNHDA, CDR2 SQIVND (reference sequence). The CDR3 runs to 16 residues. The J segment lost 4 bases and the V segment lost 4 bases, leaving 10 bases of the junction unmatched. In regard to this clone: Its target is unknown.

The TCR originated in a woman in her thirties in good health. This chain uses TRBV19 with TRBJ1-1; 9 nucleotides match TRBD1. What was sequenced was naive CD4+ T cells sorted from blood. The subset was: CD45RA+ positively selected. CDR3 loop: CASSKMWTGAPTEAFF. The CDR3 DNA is TGTGCCAGTAGTAAGATGTGGACAGGGGCGCCCACTGAAGCTTTCTTT. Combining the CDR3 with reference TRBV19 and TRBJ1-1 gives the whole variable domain DGGITQSPKYLFRKEGQNVTLSCEQNLNHDAMYWYRQDPGQGLRLIYYSQIVNDFQKGDIAEGYSVSREKKESFPLTVTSAQKNPTAFYLCASSKMWTGAPTEAFFGQGTRLTVV.